Presented here are 3 T cell receptor beta chains from one specimen sequenced in a study of CD8+CD57+ T cells in acquired aplastic anemia. Profiling that covered TCR beta VDJ and CDR3 relied on genomic DNA as its template. MiXCR, applied by TCRdb to the reads, yields one record per CDR3 protein. Of about 42,000 distinct CDR3 sequences listed, approximately 71% were seen once; the top ten hold roughly a quarter. The sequenced sample was sorted CD4+, CD8+, or CD8+CD57+ T cells (not recorded which) from PBMCs. Receptor source: a human donor in good health, serving as a control.

The chain uses TRBV11-2 and TRBJ2-7; possible D gene TRBD2, 5 bases. V was trimmed by 1 base and J by 4 bases, leaving 8 bases between them. CDR3 length: 13 residues. The germline gives CDR1 SGHAT, CDR2 FQNNGV. DNA for the CDR3: TGTGCCAGCAGCTTAGCCCGGGGTTACGAGCAGTACGTC. It codes for CASSLARGYEQYV.

This chain connects TRBV9 to TRBJ2-3; 8 bases map to TRBD1. The CDR3 spans 16 residues. Trimming at V came to 3 bases and at J to 3 bases, leaving 9 bases not matched to a gene. Germline values: CDR1 SGDLS, CDR2 YYNGEE. CDR3 DNA: TGTGCCAGCAGCGCGGGGACAGGAACGTCAACAGATACGCAGTATTTT. The encoded protein is CASSAGTGTSTDTQYF.

This clonotype is medium-sized within its sample. The V and J genes are TRBV6-1 and TRBJ1-5; D is perhaps TRBD1 (5 bases). From germline, CDR1 is MNHNS and CDR2 SASEGT. The CDR3 length is 14 residues. The ends were cut back, 6 bases at V and 2 bases at J, with 11 bases in the middle. This chain's CDR3 is CASRQGIGNQPQHF. In nucleotides, the CDR3 is TGTGCCAGCAGGCAGGGTATCGGCAATCAGCCCCAGCATTTT.